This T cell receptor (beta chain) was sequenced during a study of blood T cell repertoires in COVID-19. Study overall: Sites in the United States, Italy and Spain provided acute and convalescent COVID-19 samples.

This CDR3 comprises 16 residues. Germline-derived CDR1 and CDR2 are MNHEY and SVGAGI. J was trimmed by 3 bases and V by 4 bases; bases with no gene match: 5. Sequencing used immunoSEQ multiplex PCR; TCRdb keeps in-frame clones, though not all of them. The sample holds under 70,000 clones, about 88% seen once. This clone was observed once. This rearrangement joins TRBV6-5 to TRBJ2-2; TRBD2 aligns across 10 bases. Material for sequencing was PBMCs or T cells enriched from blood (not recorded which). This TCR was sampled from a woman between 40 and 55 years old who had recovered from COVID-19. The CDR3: CASSSGLAVYTGELFF. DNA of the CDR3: TGTGCCAGCAGTTCCGGACTAGCGGTATACACCGGGGAGCTGTTTTTT.